This TCR beta chain emerged from a study of persistence of HIV-infected CD4 T cells (dated by TCRdb to 2020 to 2022). Context from the whole study: Suppressive ART had been received by participants for a median of about eight years. Apart from a couple of participants who underwent leukapheresis at a single time point, peripheral blood samples of up to 180 mL were collected from participants at multiple time points. Anti-CD3/anti-CD28 stimulation activated a higher proportion of cells, with a lower memory fraction, than antigen stimulation. CMV- and HIV-1 Gag-responding CD4+ T cells were isolated from ART-treated individuals so that antigen-driven clonal expansion of HIV-1-infected cells could be examined. TCRbeta sequencing assessed the clonality of all cells in each sorted population, while proviral sequencing assessed the clonality of infected cells. The TCR cluster analysis across participants included 8 or 9 participants for CMV and about 7 participants for Gag. Paper-wide results and their limitations: Enrichment of degenerate expanded CDR3beta sequences was found in antigen-responding cells, suggesting convergent selection of CD4+ responses to CMV and Gag. Restriction of bulk TCR analyses to the rare CMV-responding cells that actually carried HIV-1 proviruses was not possible. Significantly lower TCRbeta richness was observed in CMV- and Gag-responding cells than in anti-CD3/anti-CD28-responding cells, and higher oligoclonality was observed in CMV-responding cells than in CD3/CD28-stimulated and Gag-responding cells. Within the same sorted populations, how oligoclonal the TCRs were correlated with how oligoclonal the proviruses were. Few individuals were included in the study, and only a limited range of antigens was tested.

The immunoSEQ hsTCRB assay version 4 in survey mode was used to sequence TCRbeta repertoires from genomic DNA. Genomic DNA was diluted to around 9.2 ng/uL, using up to 1 ug per sample for TCRbeta sequencing. The study's own analysis went as follows. ImmunoSeq Analyzer 3.0 was used for analysis of TCRbeta data, and diversity was computed on productive nucleotide rearrangements. Lower-bound TCR diversity was estimated with the improved Chao index, and clonality with the Gini coefficient using the Immunarch R package. When different nucleotide rearrangements encoded the same CDR3beta amino acid sequence, each rearrangement was treated as a distinct clonotype. Differential abundance analysis identified TCRbeta sequences significantly enriched in antigen-responding cells relative to anti-CD3/anti-CD28-activated cells. TCRs were clustered by predicted peptide-MHC specificity with GLIPH2, both within individual participants and across merged participant data sets. As stored in TCRdb, this immuneACCESS dataset retains in-frame rearrangements with V and J assigned. A fraction of the clones does not appear; measured against another copy, unresolved V genes explain less than half of the discrepancy, and the remainder lacks a known reason. For V, J and clone size, that table is used; D and trimming come from the DNA. The sample records 43,000 or so clones, around 92% of which are singletons. The ten largest account for around 0.92% of the sample.

The treatment or condition tag for this specimen amounts to: suppressive antiretroviral therapy. Cells were stimulated with anti-CD3/anti-CD28 magnetic beads as a nonspecific positive control representing the CD4+ T cell repertoire. Responding CD4+ T cells were sorted by upregulation of both CD40 ligand and CD69. HIV-1-infected adults in whom suppressive ART had been started during chronic infection were enrolled as participants. For at least 4 years, participants had undetectable plasma HIV-1 RNA, below 50 copies/mL. To be included, participants needed a CD4+ T cell count above 400 cells/uL and a positive CMV serology. Before stimulation, PBMCs were isolated using density centrifugation and depleted of CD8+ T cells. CD8-depleted PBMCs were stimulated for 18 hours with anti-CD28/CD49d costimulation, CD40-blocking antibody and enfuvirtide to prevent new infections. Cell sorting was performed on a Beckman Coulter MoFlo Legacy or XDP sorter, and dead cells were excluded with propidium iodide. Genomic DNA was extracted with the QIAamp DNA Mini Kit for samples above one million cells, otherwise with the Quick-DNA Microprep Kit.

In regard to this clone: Its antigen remains unidentified. There are no base qualities to consult, and no much larger clone falls within one base.

The cysteine opens and the phenylalanine closes a CDR3 of 15 amino acids. CDR3 DNA is the only sequence kept; it has 45 bases, read in frame from the first base. V has 4 bases trimmed and J has 4 bases trimmed; junction bases matching no gene number 5. For CDR1 and CDR2, the germline V gene (reference sequence) lists LGHDT and YNNKEL. Here the sequenced sample was CD4+ T cells sorted from PBMCs after approximately 19-hour stimulation, taken from a patient who received antiretroviral therapy. The intended sense of this specimen's cell subset or site label: CD40L+CD69+ CD4 T cells responding to anti-CD3/anti-CD28 beads, representing the overall repertoire. This receptor was identified in an adult man with HIV who was CMV-seropositive. The rearrangement joined TRBV3-1 (or the pseudogene TRBV3-2) to TRBJ2-1, with 9 bases matching TRBD1. Here is the DNA: TGTGCCAGCAGCCGGATGACAGGGGGGTACAATGAGCAGTTCTTC. Its amino acids are CASSRMTGGYNEQFF.